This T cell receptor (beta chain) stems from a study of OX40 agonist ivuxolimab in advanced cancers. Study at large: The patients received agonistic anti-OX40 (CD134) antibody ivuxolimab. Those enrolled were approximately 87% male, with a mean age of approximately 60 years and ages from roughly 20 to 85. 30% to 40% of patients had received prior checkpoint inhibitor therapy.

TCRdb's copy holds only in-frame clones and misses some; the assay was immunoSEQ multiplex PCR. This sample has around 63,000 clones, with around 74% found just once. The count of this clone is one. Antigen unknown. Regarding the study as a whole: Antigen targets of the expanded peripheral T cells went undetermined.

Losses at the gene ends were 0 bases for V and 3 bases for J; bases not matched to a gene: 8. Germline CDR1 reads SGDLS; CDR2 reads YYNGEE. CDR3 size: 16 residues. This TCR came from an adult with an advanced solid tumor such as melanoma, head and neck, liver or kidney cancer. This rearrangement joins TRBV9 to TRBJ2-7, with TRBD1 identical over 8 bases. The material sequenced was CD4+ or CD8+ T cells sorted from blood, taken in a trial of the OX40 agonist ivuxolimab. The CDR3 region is CASSVGVAGGSYEQYF. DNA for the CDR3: TGTGCCAGCAGCGTAGGTGTAGCAGGGGGCAGCTACGAGCAGTACTTC.